The 10 T cell receptor beta chains reported below all come from one sample, sequenced in a study of CD8+ T cells in alopecia areata. It was cDNA, reverse transcribed from extracted RNA, that served as the sequencing template. Sequencing used immunoSEQ multiplex PCR; TCRdb keeps in-frame clones, though not all of them. The data hold about 150,000 clones, with 55% observed a single time. Specimen: CD4+ T cells sorted from blood. The receptors derive from a human donor in good health.

The chain employs TRBV29-1 and TRBJ2-2; D not certain. CDR1 and CDR2 (germline): SQVTM, ANQGSEA. The CDR3 is made up of 14 amino acids. The germline V and J ends were trimmed by 3 bases and 1 base, with 9 bases remaining between them. CDR3 DNA sequence: TGCAGCGTTGAGGGCCAAAAGAACACCGGGGAGCTGTTTTTT. Amino acid sequence: CSVEGQKNTGELFF.

This clone appeared a few times. This rearrangement joins TRBV30 to TRBJ2-6, with D tentatively TRBD2 (5 bases). Trimming took 2 bases from V and 2 from J, leaving 10 bases between them. This CDR3 comprises 15 residues. Germline-derived CDR1 and CDR2 are GTSNPN and SVGIG (reference sequence). The CDR3 coding sequence is TGTGCCTGGAGTCATGTGAGGGCTGGGGCCAACGTCCTGACTTTC. This gives the protein CAWSHVRAGANVLTF.

The chain links TRBV11-2 to TRBJ2-1; weak D call: TRBD2 (6 bases). Trimming took off 7 bases at V and 6 bases at J, with 19 bases between the two ends. Germline V gene data show CDR1 as SGHAT and CDR2 as FQNNGV. This CDR3 region has 15 residues. The CDR3 coding sequence is TGTGCCAGCACCTCGGGACTTCTAGCTTCCAATGAGCAGTTCTTC. Amino acid sequence: CASTSGLLASNEQFF.

V is TRBV29-1 and J is TRBJ1-3; D is perhaps TRBD1 (5 bases). CDR1 SQVTM and CDR2 ANQGSEA come from the germline V gene. This CDR3 contains 14 residues. V lost 3 bases and J lost 0, with 9 bases in between. For the CDR3, the DNA is TGCAGCGTTGAGATAGGGGACTCTGGAAACACCATATATTTT. It codes for CSVEIGDSGNTIYF.

The rearrangement links TRBV27 to TRBJ1-2; 9 positions agree with TRBD1. The V and J ends lost 3 bases and 8 bases, in that order; junction bases with no gene match: 10. CDR1 is MNHEY, CDR2 SMNVEV, per germline (reference sequence). This CDR3 contains 15 residues. This CDR3 is CASSFWGDRAGGYTF. The CDR3 DNA reads TGTGCCAGCAGTTTTTGGGGGGACAGGGCAGGAGGCTACACCTTC.

The V call is TRBV5-1, the J call TRBJ2-6, with D uncertain. The CDR3 consists of 14 residues. V was pared by 4 bases and J by 4 bases, with 9 bases between. The germline CDR1 and CDR2 sequences are SGHRS and YFSETQ. The CDR3 nucleotides read TGCGCCAGCAGCCCCCAAGGGGGGGCCAACGTCCTGACTTTC. It codes for CASSPQGGANVLTF.

This clone occurred once. The chain links TRBV29-1 to TRBJ2-7; D may be TRBD2 (6 bases). CDR1 is SQVTM, CDR2 ANQGSEA, per germline. This CDR3 region has 12 residues. Trimming removed 5 bases from V and 4 bases from J, with 12 bases in between. The DNA of the CDR3 is TGCAGCGTTCGGGGGTATGGGTACGAGCAGTACTTC. Its protein product is CSVRGYGYEQYF.

The V call is TRBV7-9, the J call TRBJ2-2, with 8 nucleotides matching TRBD1. The length of the CDR3 is 13 residues. The V gene's germline CDR1 is SEHNR and CDR2 FQNEAQ (reference sequence). Trimming at V came to 5 bases and at J to 4 bases, leaving 0 bases not matched to a gene. As DNA, the CDR3 is TGTGCCAGCAGCACAGGGGGCACCGGGGAGCTGTTTTTT. Translating gives CASSTGGTGELFF. Variable domain in full (rest from reference TRBV7-9 and TRBJ2-2): DTGVSQNPRHKITKRGQNVTFRCDPISEHNRLYWYRQTLGQGPEFLTYFQNEAQLEKSRLLSDRFSAERPKGSFSTLEIQRTEQGDSAMYLCASSTGGTGELFFGEGSRLTVL.

This clone was seen only a few times. The V gene is TRBV19, the J gene TRBJ1-1; D may be TRBD1 (5 bases). The CDR3 loop spans 17 amino acids. Trimming pared 2 bases from V and 0 bases from J, leaving 16 bases between. CDR1 is LNHDA and CDR2 is SQIVND in the germline V gene (reference sequence). DNA for the CDR3: TGTGCCAGTAGTATATTGGGGATAGGAGGGGTGAACACTGAAGCTTTCTTT. It specifies CASSILGIGGVNTEAFF.

This clone was picked up one time. At one end, the junction sequence differs from germline, possibly due to a read error. The rearrangement uses TRBV7-7 and TRBJ2-2, with 8 bases matching TRBD2. The V gene's germline CDR1 is SSHAT and CDR2 FNYEAQ (reference sequence). CDR3 length: 16 residues. CDR3 sequence reads: CASRDTSGANTGELFF. For the CDR3, the DNA is TGTGCTAGCAGGGATACTAGCGGTGCGAACACCGGGGAGCTGTTTTTT.